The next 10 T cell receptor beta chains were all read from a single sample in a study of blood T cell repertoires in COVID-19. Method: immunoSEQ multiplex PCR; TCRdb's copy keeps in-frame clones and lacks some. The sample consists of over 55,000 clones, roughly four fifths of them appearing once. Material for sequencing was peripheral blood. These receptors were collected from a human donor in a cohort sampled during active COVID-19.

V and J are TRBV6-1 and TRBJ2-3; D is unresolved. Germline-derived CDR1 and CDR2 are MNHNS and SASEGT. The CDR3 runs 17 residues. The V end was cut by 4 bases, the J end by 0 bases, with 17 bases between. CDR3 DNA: TGTGCCAGCAGTGCTTCCCTAGGCGGTCGAAGCACAGATACGCAGTATTTT. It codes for CASSASLGGRSTDTQYF.

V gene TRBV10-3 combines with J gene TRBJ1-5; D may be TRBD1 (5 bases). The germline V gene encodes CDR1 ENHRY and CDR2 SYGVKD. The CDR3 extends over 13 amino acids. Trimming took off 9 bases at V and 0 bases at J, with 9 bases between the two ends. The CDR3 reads CAIAGYSNQPQHF. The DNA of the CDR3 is TGTGCCATAGCAGGGTATAGCAATCAGCCCCAGCATTTT.

The CDR3 sequence is CSVVGVGGLGGYTF. CDR3 bases: TGCAGCGTTGTAGGTGTCGGAGGATTGGGTGGCTACACCTTC. The chain carries TRBV29-1 and TRBJ1-2; D call uncertain. CDR3 length equals 14 residues. Trimming removed 4 bases from V and 7 bases from J, with 19 bases in between. Germline loops: CDR1 SQVTM, CDR2 ANQGSEA.

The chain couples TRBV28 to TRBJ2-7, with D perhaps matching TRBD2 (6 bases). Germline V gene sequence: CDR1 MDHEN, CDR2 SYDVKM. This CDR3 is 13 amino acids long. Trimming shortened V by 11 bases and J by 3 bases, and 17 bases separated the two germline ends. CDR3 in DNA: TGTGCCTCCCGGGGGAATTTGGGCTACGAGCAGTACTTC. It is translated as CASRGNLGYEQYF.

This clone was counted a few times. The CDR3 loop reads CASLSGGKRTEAFF. In nucleotides, the CDR3 is TGTGCCAGCCTTAGTGGGGGGAAGAGGACTGAAGCTTTCTTT. V gene TRBV3-1 (or the pseudogene TRBV3-2) combines with J gene TRBJ1-1, with a possible D match to TRBD1 (5 bases). Germline loops: CDR1 LGHDT, CDR2 YNNKEL (reference sequence). Trimming took 8 bases from V and 5 from J, leaving 18 bases between them. The CDR3 is 14 amino acids.

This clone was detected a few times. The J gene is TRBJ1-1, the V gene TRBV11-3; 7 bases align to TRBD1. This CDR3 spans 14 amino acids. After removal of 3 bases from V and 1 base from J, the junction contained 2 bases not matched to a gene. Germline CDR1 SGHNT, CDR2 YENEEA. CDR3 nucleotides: TGTGCCAGCAGCTTTTGGACAGGGAACACTGAAGCTTTCTTT. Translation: CASSFWTGNTEAFF.

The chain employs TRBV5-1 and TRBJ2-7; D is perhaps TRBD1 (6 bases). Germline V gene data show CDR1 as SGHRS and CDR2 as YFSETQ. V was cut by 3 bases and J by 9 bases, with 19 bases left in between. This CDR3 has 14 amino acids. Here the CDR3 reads CASSSPTGASGQYF. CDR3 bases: TGCGCCAGCAGCTCCCCGACAGGTGCCTCCGGGCAGTACTTC.

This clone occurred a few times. In DNA form, the CDR3 reads TGTGCCAGCAGCCCGATCGAGGGTAAGGCTTCACCCCTCCACTTT. It yields the protein CASSPIEGKASPLHF. The chain joins TRBV7-9 to TRBJ1-6; D is undetermined. Per the germline V gene, CDR1 is SEHNR and CDR2 is FQNEAQ (reference sequence). Deletions cut 5 bases from V and 9 bases from J, with 17 bases between. The CDR3 contains 15 residues.

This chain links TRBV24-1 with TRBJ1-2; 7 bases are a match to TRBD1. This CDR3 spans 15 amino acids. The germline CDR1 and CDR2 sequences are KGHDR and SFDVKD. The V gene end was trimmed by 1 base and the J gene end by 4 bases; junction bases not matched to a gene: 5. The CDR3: CATSDLVTGIYGYTF. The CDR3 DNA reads TGTGCCACCAGTGATTTAGTGACAGGGATCTATGGCTACACCTTC.

The CDR3: CATSRDRGEQPQHF. Written as DNA, the CDR3 is TGTGCCACCAGCAGAGATCGGGGGGAACAGCCCCAGCATTTT. This rearrangement joins TRBV15 to TRBJ1-5; TRBD1 might be the D (5 bases). Germline V gene lookup returns CDR1 LNHNV and CDR2 YYDKDF (reference sequence). The CDR3 spans 14 residues. The V gene lost 0 bases and the J gene lost 7 bases, with 10 bases spanning the gap.